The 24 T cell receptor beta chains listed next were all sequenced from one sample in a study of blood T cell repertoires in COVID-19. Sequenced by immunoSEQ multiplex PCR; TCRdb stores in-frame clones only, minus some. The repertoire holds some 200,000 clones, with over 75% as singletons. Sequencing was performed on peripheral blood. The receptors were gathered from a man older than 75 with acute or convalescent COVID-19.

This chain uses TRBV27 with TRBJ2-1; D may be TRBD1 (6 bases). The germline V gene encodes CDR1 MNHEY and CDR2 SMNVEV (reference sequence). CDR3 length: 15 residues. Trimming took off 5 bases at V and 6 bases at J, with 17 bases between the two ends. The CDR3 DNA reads TGTGCCAGCAGTCCCCGGGACAACTCGGCCAATGAGCAGTTCTTC. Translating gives CASSPRDNSANEQFF.

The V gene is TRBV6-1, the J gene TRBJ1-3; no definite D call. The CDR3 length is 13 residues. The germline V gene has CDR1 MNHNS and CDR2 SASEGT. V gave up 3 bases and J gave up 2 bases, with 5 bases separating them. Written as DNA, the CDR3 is TGTGCCAGCAGTGAGGCAGCTGGAAACACCATATATTTT. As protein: CASSEAAGNTIYF.

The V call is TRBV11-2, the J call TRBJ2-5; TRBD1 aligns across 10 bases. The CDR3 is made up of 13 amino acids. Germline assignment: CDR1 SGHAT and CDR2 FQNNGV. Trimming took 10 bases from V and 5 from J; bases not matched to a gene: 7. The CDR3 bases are TGTGCCACTTCGACAGGGGGCGCGGAGACCCAGTACTTC. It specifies CATSTGGAETQYF.

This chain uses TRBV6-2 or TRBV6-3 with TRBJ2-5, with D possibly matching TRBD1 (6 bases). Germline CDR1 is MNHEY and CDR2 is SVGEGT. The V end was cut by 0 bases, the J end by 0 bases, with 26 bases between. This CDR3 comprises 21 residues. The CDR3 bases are TGTGCCAGCAGTTACTCGGGAACAGGGAACGGGTACCAATCGTACCAAGAGACCCAGTACTTC. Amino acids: CASSYSGTGNGYQSYQETQYF.

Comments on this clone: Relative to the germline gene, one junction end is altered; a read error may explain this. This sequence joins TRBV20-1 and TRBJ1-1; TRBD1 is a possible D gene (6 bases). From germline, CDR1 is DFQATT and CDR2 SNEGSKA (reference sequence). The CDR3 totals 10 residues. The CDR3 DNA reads TGCAGTGCCCGGGACACTCAAGCTTTCTTT. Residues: CSARDTQAFF.

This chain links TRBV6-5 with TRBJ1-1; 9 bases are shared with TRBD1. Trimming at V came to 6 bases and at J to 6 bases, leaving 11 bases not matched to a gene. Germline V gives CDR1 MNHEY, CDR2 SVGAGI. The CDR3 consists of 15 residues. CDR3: CASRLTWTGEAEAFF. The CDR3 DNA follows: TGTGCCAGCAGGCTTACCTGGACAGGGGAGGCTGAAGCTTTCTTT.

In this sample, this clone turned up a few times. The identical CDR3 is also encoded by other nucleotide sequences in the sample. For the CDR3, the DNA is TGTGCCAGCAGCGTAGCCACAGGGTTAAACACTGAAGCTTTCTTT. As protein: CASSVATGLNTEAFF. V gene TRBV9 combines with J gene TRBJ1-1; possibly TRBD1 for D (6 bases). The CDR3 extends over 15 amino acids. From germline, CDR1 is SGDLS and CDR2 YYNGEE. The V gene lost 0 bases and the J gene lost 2 bases, with 11 bases spanning the gap.

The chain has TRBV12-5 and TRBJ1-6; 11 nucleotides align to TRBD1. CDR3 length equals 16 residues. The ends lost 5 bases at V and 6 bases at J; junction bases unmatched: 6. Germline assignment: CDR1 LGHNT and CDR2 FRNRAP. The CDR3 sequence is CASGAGTGGGNSPLHF. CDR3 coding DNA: TGTGCTAGTGGTGCGGGGACAGGGGGGGGTAATTCACCCCTCCACTTT.

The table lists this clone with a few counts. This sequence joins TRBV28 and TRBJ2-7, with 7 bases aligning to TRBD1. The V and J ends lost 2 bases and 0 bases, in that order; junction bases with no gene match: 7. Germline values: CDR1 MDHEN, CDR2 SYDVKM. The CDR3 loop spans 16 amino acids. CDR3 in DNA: TGTGCCAGCAGTTTAATCCAGGGGGACAACTCCTACGAGCAGTACTTC. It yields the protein CASSLIQGDNSYEQYF.

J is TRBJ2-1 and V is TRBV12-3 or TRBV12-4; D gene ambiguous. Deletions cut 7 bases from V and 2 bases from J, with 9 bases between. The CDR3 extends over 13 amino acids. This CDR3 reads CASKLGTYNEQFF. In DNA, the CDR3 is TGTGCCAGCAAGCTAGGAACCTACAATGAGCAGTTCTTC.

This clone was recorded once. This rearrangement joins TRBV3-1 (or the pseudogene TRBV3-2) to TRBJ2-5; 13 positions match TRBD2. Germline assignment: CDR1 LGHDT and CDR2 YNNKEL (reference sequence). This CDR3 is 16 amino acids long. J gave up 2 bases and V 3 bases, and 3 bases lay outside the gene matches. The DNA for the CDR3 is TGTGCCAGCAGCCATTTGGGACTAGCGGGACAAGAGACCCAGTACTTC. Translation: CASSHLGLAGQETQYF.

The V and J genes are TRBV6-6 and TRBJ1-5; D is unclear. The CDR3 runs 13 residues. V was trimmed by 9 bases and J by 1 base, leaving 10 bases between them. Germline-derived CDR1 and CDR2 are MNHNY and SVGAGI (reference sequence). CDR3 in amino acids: CASLRESNQPQHF. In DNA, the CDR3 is TGTGCCAGTCTCCGGGAGAGCAATCAGCCCCAGCATTTT.

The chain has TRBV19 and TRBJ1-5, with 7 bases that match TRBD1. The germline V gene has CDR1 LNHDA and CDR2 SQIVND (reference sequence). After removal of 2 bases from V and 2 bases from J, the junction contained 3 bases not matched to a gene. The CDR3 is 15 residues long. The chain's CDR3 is CASSIITGGNQPQHF. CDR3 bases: TGTGCCAGTAGTATAATCACAGGGGGCAATCAGCCCCAGCATTTT.

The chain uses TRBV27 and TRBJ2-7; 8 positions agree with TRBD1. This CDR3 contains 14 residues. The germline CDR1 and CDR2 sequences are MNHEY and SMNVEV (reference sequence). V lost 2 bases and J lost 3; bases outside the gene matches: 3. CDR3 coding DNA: TGTGCCAGCAGTTTAAGGACAGGGTACTACGAGCAGTACTTC. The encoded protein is CASSLRTGYYEQYF.

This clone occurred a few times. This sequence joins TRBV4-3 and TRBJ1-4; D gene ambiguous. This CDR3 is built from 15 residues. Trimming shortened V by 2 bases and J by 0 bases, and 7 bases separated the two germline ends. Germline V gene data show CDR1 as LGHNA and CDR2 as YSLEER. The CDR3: CASSQTGTTNEKLFF. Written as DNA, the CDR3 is TGCGCCAGCAGCCAAACTGGTACAACTAATGAAAAACTGTTTTTT.

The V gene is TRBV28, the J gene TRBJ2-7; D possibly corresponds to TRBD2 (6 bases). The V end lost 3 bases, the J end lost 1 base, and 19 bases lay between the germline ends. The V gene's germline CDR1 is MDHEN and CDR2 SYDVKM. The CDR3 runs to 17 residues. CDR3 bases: TGTGCCAGCAGTTTGGTCAGGGAGGCGACTTTTTCCTACGAGCAGTACTTC. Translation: CASSLVREATFSYEQYF.

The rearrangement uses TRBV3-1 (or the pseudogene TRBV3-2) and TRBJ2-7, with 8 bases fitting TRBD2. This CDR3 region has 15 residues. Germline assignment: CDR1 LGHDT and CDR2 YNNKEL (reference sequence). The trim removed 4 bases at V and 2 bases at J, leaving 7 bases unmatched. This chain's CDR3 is CASSRQLAAPYEQYF. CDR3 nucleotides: TGTGCCAGCAGCCGTCAACTAGCGGCCCCCTACGAGCAGTACTTC.

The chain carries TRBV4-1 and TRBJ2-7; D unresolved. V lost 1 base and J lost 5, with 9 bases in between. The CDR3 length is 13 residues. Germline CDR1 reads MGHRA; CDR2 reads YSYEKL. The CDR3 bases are TGCGCCAGCAGCCAAGTCCCCCTCGACGAGCAGTACTTC. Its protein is CASSQVPLDEQYF.

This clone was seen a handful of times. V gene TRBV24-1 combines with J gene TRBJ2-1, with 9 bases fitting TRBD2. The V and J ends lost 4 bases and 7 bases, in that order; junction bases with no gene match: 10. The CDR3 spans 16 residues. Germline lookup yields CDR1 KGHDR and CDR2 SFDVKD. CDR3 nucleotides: TGTGCCACCAGTGACCCTATAGCGGGAGCCACTAATGAGCAGTTCTTC. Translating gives CATSDPIAGATNEQFF.

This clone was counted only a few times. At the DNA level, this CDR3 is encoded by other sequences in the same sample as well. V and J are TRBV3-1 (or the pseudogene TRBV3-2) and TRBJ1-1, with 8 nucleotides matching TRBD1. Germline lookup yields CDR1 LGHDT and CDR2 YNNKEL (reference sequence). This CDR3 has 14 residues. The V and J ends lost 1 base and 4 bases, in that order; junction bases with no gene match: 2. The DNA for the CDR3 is TGTGCCAGCAGCCAAGGGACAGGGAGCACTGAAGCTTTCTTT. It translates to CASSQGTGSTEAFF.

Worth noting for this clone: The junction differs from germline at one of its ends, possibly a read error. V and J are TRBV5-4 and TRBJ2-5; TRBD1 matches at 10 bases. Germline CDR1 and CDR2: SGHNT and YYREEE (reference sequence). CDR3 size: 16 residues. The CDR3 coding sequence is TGTACCAGCAGTCTGGGGACAGGGGCCAACCAAGAGACCCAGTACTTC. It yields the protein CTSSLGTGANQETQYF.

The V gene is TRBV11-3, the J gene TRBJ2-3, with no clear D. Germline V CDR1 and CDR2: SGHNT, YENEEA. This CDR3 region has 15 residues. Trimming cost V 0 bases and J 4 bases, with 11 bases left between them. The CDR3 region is CASSLDRFPPDTQYF. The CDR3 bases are TGTGCCAGCAGCTTAGATCGGTTCCCCCCAGATACGCAGTATTTT.

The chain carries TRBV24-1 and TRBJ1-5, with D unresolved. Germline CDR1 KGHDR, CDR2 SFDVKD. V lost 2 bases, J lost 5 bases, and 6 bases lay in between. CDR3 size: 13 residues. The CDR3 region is CATSDSEYQPQHF. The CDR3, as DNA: TGTGCCACCAGTGATTCGGAGTATCAGCCCCAGCATTTT.

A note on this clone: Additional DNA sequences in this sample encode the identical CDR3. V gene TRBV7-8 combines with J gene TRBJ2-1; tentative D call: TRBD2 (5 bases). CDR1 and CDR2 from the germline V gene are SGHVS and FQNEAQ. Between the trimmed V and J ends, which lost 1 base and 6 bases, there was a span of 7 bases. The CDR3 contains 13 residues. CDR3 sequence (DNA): TGTGCCAGCAGCTTAGGGACTGTCAATGAGCAGTTCTTC. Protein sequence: CASSLGTVNEQFF.